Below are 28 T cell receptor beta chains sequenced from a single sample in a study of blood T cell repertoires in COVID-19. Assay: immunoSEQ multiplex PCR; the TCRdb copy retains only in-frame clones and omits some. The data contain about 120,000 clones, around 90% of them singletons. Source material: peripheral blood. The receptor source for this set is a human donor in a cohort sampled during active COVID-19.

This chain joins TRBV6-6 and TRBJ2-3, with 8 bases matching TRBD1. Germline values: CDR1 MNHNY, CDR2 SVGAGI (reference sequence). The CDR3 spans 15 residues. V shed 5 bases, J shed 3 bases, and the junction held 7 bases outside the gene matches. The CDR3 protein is CASSPGTGGTDTQYF. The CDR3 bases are TGTGCCAGCAGTCCAGGGACAGGTGGGACAGATACGCAGTATTTT.

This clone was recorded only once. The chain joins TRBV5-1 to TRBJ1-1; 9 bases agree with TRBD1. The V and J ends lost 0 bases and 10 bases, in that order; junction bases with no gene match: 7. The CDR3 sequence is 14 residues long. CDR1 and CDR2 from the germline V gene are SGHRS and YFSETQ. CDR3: CASSLGSDRGRAFF. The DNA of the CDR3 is TGCGCCAGCAGCTTGGGATCGGACAGGGGTCGAGCTTTCTTT.

The DNA for the CDR3 is TGTGCCATCAGTGAGTCATCCACAGGGGGCTATGGCTACACCTTC. This codes for CAISESSTGGYGYTF. The chain couples TRBV10-3 to TRBJ1-2, with 8 bases aligning to TRBD1. The CDR3 runs 15 residues. The germline gives CDR1 ENHRY, CDR2 SYGVKD. The ends lost 0 bases at V and 4 bases at J; junction bases unmatched: 4.

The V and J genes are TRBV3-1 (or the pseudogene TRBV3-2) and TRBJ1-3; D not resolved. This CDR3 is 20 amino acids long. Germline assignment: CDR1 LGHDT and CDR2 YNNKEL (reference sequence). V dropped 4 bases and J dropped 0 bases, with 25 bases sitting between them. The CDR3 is CASSLRGFPGTRNSGNTIYF. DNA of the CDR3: TGTGCCAGCAGCCTCAGAGGATTTCCGGGAACCCGAAACTCTGGAAACACCATATATTTT.

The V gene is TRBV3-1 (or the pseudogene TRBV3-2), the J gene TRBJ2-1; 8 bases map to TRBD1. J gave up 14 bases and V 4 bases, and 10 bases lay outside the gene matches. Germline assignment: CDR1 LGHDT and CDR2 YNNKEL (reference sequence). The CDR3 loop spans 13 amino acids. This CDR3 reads CASSPILQGEKFF. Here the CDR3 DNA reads TGTGCCAGCAGCCCGATATTACAGGGGGAGAAGTTCTTC.

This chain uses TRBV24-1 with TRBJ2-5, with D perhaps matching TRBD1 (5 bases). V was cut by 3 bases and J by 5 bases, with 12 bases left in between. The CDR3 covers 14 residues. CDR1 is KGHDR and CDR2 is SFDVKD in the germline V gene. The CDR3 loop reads CATSDPRAGETQYF. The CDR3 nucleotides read TGTGCCACCAGTGATCCCAGGGCTGGGGAGACCCAGTACTTC.

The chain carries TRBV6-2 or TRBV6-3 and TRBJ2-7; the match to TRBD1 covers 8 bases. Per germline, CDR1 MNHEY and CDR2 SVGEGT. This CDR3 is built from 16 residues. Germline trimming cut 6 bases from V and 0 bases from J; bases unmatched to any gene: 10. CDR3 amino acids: CASSKPGGRSSYEQYF. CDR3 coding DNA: TGTGCCAGCAGCAAACCAGGGGGCAGGTCCTCCTACGAGCAGTACTTC.

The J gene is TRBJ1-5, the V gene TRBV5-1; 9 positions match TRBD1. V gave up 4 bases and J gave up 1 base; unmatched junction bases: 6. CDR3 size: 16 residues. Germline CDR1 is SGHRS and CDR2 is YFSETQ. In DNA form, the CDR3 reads TGCGCCAGCAGCCCCGGGACAGGGATGAGCAATCAGCCCCAGCATTTT. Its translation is CASSPGTGMSNQPQHF.

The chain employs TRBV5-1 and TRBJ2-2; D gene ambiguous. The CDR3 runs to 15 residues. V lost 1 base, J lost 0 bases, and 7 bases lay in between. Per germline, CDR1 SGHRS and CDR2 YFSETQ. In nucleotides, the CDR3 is TGCGCCAGCAGCTTGAGAGGTACGAACACCGGGGAGCTGTTTTTT. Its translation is CASSLRGTNTGELFF.

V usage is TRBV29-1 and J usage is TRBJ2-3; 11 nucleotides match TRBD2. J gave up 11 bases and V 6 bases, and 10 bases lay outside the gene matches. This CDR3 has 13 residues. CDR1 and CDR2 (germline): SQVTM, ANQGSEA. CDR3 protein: CSVLRTSGRKQYF. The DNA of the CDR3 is TGCAGCGTATTACGGACTAGCGGGCGCAAGCAGTATTTT.

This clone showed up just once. CDR3 bases: TGCGCCAGTAGGGACAGCTGCGGAAACACCATATATTTT. Amino acids: CASRDSCGNTIYF. The chain recombines TRBV23-1 with TRBJ1-3, with TRBD1 matching over 7 bases. TRBV23-1 is an ORF, and what it does is uncertain. The V segment lost 9 bases and the J segment 4 bases; nucleotides outside the gene matches: 6. This CDR3 comprises 13 residues.

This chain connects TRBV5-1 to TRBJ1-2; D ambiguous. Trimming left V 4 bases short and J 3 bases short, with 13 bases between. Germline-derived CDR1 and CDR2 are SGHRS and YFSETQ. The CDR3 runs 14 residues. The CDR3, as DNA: TGCGCCAGCAGCCGAAGAGACGGGGACTATGGCTACACCTTC. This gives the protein CASSRRDGDYGYTF.

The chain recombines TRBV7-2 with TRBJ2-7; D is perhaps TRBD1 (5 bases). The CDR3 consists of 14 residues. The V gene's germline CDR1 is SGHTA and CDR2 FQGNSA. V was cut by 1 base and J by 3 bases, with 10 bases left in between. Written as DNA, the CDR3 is TGTGCCAGCAGCTTAGGGCAGGGAAACTACGAGCAGTACTTC. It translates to CASSLGQGNYEQYF.

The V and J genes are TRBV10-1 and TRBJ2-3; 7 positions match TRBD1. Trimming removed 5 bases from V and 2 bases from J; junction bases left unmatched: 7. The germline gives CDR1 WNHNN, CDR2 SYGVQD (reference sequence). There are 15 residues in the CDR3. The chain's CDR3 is CASSIYRGDTDTQYF. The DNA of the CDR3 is TGCGCCAGCAGTATCTACAGGGGAGACACAGATACGCAGTATTTT.

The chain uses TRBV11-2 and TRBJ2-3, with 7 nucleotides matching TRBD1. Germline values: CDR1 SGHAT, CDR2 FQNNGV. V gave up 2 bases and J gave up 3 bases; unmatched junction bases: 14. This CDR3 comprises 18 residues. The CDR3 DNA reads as TGTGCCAGCAGCTTATGGACAGGAGGCGTTTTTCGAACAGATACGCAGTATTTT. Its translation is CASSLWTGGVFRTDTQYF.

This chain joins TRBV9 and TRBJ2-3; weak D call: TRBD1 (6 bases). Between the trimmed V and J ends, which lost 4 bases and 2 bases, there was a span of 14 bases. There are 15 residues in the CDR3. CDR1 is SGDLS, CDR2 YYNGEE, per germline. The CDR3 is CASSIKRGHTDTQYF. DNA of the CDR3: TGTGCCAGCAGCATCAAGAGGGGACACACAGATACGCAGTATTTT.

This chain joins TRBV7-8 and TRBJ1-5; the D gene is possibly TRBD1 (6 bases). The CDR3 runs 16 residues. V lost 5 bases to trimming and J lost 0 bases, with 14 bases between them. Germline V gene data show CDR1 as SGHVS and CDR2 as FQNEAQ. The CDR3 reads CASSPSGQNSNQPQHF. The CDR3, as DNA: TGTGCCAGCAGCCCCAGTGGACAGAATAGCAATCAGCCCCAGCATTTT.

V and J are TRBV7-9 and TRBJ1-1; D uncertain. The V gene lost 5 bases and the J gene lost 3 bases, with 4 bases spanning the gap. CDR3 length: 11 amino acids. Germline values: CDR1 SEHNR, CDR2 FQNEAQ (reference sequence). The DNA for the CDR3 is TGTGCCAGCAGCCGCGACACTGAAGCTTTCTTT. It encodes CASSRDTEAFF.

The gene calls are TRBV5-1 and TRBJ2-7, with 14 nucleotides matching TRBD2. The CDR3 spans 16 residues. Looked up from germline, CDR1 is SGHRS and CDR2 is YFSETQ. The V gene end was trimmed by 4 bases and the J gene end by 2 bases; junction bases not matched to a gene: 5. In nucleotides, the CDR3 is TGCGCCAGCAGCCCCGGGACTAGCGGGGGTACCTACGAGCAGTACTTC. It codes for CASSPGTSGGTYEQYF.

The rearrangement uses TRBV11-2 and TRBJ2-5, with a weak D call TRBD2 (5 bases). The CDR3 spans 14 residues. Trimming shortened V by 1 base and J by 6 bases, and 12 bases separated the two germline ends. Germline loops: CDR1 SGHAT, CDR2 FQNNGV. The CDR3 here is CASSLGPGLKTQYF. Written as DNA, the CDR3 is TGTGCCAGCAGCTTAGGTCCGGGATTAAAGACCCAGTACTTC.

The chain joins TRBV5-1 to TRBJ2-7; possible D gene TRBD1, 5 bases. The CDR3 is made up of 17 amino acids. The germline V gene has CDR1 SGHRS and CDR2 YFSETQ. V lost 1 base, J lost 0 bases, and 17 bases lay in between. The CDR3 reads CASSLPGQGRSSYEQYF. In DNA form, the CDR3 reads TGCGCCAGCAGCTTGCCAGGCCAGGGCCGGAGCTCCTACGAGCAGTACTTC. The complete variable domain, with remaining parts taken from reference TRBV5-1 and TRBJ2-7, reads KAGVTQTPRYLIKTRGQQVTLSCSPISGHRSVSWYQQTPGQGLQFLFEYFSETQRNKGNFPGRFSGRQFSNSRSEMNVSTLELGDSALYLCASSLPGQGRSSYEQYFGPGTRLTVT.

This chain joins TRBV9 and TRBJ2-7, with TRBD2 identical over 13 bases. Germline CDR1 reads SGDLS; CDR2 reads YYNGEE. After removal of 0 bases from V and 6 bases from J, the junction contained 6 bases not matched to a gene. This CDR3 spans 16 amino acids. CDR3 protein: CASSVAPGLAGVEQYF. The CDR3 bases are TGTGCCAGCAGCGTAGCACCCGGACTAGCGGGGGTCGAGCAGTACTTC.

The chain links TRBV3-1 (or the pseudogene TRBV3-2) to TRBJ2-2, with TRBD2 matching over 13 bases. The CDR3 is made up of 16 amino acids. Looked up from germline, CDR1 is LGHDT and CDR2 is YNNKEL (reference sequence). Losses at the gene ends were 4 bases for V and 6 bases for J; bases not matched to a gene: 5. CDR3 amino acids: CASSPGLAGAPGELFF. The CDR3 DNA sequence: TGTGCCAGCAGCCCAGGACTAGCGGGAGCCCCCGGGGAGCTGTTTTTT.

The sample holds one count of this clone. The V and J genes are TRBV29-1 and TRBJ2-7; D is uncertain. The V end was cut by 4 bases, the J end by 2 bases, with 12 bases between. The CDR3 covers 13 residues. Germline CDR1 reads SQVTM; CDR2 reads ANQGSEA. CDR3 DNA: TGCAGCGTTGCAACACGACAAGCCTACGAGCAGTACTTC. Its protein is CSVATRQAYEQYF.

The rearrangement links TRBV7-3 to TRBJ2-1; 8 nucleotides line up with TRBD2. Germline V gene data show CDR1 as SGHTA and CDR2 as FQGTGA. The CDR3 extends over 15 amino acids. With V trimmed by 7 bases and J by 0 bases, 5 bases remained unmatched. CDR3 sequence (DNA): TGTGCCAGCACCCCACTAGCGGCCTCCTACAATGAGCAGTTCTTC. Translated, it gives CASTPLAASYNEQFF. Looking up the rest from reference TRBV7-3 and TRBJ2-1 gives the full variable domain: GAGVSQTPSNKVTEKGKYVELRCDPISGHTALYWYRQSLGQGPEFLIYFQGTGAADDSGLPNDRFFAVRPEGSVSTLKIQRTERGDSAVYLCASTPLAASYNEQFFGPGTRLTVL.

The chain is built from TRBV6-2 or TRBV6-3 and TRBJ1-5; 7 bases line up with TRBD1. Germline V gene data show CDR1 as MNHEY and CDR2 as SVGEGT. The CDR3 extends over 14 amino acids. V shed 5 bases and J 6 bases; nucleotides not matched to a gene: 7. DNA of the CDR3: TGTGCCAGCAGTCAACAGGGGTCGAGTCAGCCCCAGCATTTT. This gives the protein CASSQQGSSQPQHF.

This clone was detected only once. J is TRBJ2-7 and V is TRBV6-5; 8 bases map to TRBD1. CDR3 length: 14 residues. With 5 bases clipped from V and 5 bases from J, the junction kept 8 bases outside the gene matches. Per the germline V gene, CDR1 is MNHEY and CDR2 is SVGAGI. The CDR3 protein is CASSRYRGSDEQYF. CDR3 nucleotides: TGTGCCAGCAGTAGGTACAGGGGGAGTGACGAGCAGTACTTC.

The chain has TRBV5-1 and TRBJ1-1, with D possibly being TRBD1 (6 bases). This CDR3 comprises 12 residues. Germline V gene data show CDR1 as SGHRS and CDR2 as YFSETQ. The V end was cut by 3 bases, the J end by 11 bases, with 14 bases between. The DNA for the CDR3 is TGCGCCAGCAGCTCGGACAGAGGTTTGGCTTTCTTT. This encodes CASSSDRGLAFF.